These T cell receptor beta chains were read from a single sample in a study of beta chain features in type 1 diabetes. Repertoires were generated with immunoSEQ multiplex PCR, while TCRdb's copy carries only in-frame clones and drops some. The sample shows more than 95,000 clones, 25% to 35% of them seen only once. Sample: central memory CD4+ T cells from blood. The origin of the receptors is a woman aged 18-35 years with type 1 diabetes. CDR3s include the opening cysteine and the closing phenylalanine or tryptophan. D genes are given only for firm matches. Size is omitted from some rows. Given values are once, few, many or a class for expanded clones.

J	V	D	size	CDR3	DNA
TRBJ1-4	TRBV19	NA	NA	CASSASRSLTNEKLFF	TGTGCCAGTAGTGCGTCTCGGTCACTAACTAATGAAAAACTGTTTTTT
TRBJ1-2	TRBV29-1	TRBD1	NA	CSVDPRTGGKSFYGYTF	TGCAGCGTTGACCCGAGGACAGGCGGGAAATCGTTCTATGGCTACACCTTC
TRBJ2-2	TRBV6-5	NA	NA	CASSYGFDSGELFF	TGTGCCAGCAGTTACGGGTTTGACTCCGGGGAGCTGTTTTTT
TRBJ1-3	TRBV19	NA	NA	CASSMGGITGNTIYF	TGTGCCAGTAGTATGGGGGGAATCACTGGAAACACCATATATTTT
TRBJ2-5	TRBV7-2	TRBD2	NA	CASSLAAGGGQETQYF	TGTGCCAGCAGCTTAGCGGCGGGGGGGGGTCAAGAGACCCAGTACTTC
TRBJ1-5	TRBV6-6	TRBD1	NA	CASSYKTGEVQPQHF	TGTGCCAGCAGTTATAAGACAGGGGAGGTTCAGCCCCAGCATTTT
TRBJ2-1	TRBV7-9	TRBD2	NA	CASSSTGLAVSNEQFF	TGTGCCAGCAGCTCAACGGGACTAGCGGTGTCCAATGAGCAGTTCTTC
TRBJ1-1	TRBV6-1	TRBD1	few	CASSPQGAGTEAFF	TGTGCCAGCAGTCCACAGGGGGCAGGGACTGAAGCTTTCTTT
TRBJ2-1	TRBV27	TRBD1	NA	CASYSWTGTGEQFF	TGTGCCAGCTATTCCTGGACAGGGACGGGTGAGCAGTTCTTC
TRBJ1-2	TRBV28	TRBD1	NA	CASSSADRGGYGYTF	TGTGCCAGCAGTTCCGCGGACAGGGGAGGCTATGGCTACACCTTC
TRBJ2-7	TRBV30	NA	NA	CAWSLTAYEQYF	TGTGCCTGGAGTCTTACTGCCTACGAGCAGTACTTC
TRBJ1-1	TRBV5-4	NA	few	CASSLPRGTEAFF	TGTGCCAGCAGCTTGCCAAGAGGGACTGAAGCTTTCTTT
TRBJ2-1	TRBV6-5	NA	NA	CASSSFRDSSYNEQFF	TGTGCCAGCAGTTCCTTCCGGGACTCCTCCTACAATGAGCAGTTCTTC
TRBJ1-5	TRBV28	NA	few	CASSPTTGNQPQHF	TGTGCCAGCAGCCCTACTACAGGGAATCAGCCCCAGCATTTT
TRBJ1-1	TRBV10-3	NA	NA	CAIRDDNMNTEAFF	TGTGCCATCAGGGATGACAACATGAACACTGAAGCTTTCTTT
TRBJ1-2	TRBV5-5	NA	NA	CASSFGDYGYTF	TGTGCCAGCAGCTTCGGGGACTATGGCTACACCTTC
TRBJ1-3	TRBV11-2	NA	NA	CASARALGNTIYF	TGTGCCAGCGCGAGAGCCCTGGGAAACACCATATATTTT
TRBJ2-1	TRBV7-3	NA	NA	CASSLEPSSYNEQFF	TGTGCCAGCAGCTTAGAGCCGAGCTCCTACAATGAGCAGTTCTTC
TRBJ1-2	TRBV7-6	NA	NA	CASSLEQFYGYTF	TGTGCCAGCAGCTTAGAACAGTTCTATGGCTACACCTTC
TRBJ1-1	TRBV29-1	NA	NA	CSVGDLGTEAFF	TGCAGCGTCGGGGATCTGGGCACTGAAGCTTTCTTT
TRBJ2-3	TRBV7-7	NA	few	CASSLAVGGRDTQYF	TGTGCCAGCAGCTTAGCCGTTGGAGGGAGGGATACGCAGTATTTT
TRBJ2-5	TRBV2	TRBD2	few	CASVRAGGKETQYF	TGTGCCAGCGTTCGAGCGGGAGGGAAAGAGACCCAGTACTTC
TRBJ1-2	TRBV9	TRBD1	NA	CASSVRVTGWNGGYTF	TGTGCCAGCAGCGTAAGGGTGACAGGGTGGAATGGTGGCTACACCTTC
TRBJ2-2	TRBV28	NA	NA	CASPDRNTGELFF	TGTGCCAGCCCCGACAGAAACACCGGGGAGCTGTTTTTT
TRBJ2-3	TRBV4-1	TRBD2	few	CASSQDGLAISTDTQYF	TGCGCCAGCAGCCAAGACGGACTAGCGATTAGCACAGATACGCAGTATTTT
TRBJ2-5	TRBV11-2	NA	few	CASSFGETQYF	TGTGCCAGCAGCTTCGGAGAGACCCAGTACTTC
TRBJ2-5	TRBV10-1	TRBD2	few	CASSPGTSGSPRETQYF	TGCGCCAGCAGTCCCGGGACTAGCGGGAGTCCCCGAGAGACCCAGTACTTC